This T cell receptor beta chain appears in the sequencing data of a study of cytomegalovirus exposure and HLA in healthy donors. Findings and limits, study-wide: In a later analysis, a missense DCLRE1C variant was linked to TCR beta V- and J-gene trimming. Across donors, presence/absence analyses took sequencing depth to be roughly uniform.

Concerning this clone itself: Antigen unknown.

Germline CDR1 and CDR2: MNHNY and SVGAGI (reference sequence). The V end lost 6 bases, the J end lost 5 bases, and 13 bases lay between the germline ends. The CDR3 is 13 residues long. With 60 Vbeta and 13 Jbeta primers, the PCR was carried out. Repertoires were generated with immunoSEQ multiplex PCR, while TCRdb's copy carries only in-frame clones and drops some. The sample shows approximately 110,000 clones, about 80% of them seen only once. The clonotype comes from a woman aged 45-60 years in good health and CMV-seropositive. V usage is TRBV6-6 and J usage is TRBJ1-2; D may be TRBD1 (6 bases). The sequenced sample was PBMCs. The CDR3 spells CASSPDRLYGYTF. Here the CDR3 DNA reads TGTGCCAGCAGCCCGGACAGACTTTATGGCTACACCTTC.